The clone carrying this T cell receptor (beta chain) was found many times. MiXCR, run by TCRdb on the RT-PCR reads, gives a single entry per CDR3 protein. Of 920,000 or so distinct CDR3 sequences listed, roughly 18% are singletons. The data are from a study of patients and donors after allogeneic stem cell transplantation. Sequencing used blood, either unsorted or a sorted T cell fraction (not recorded which). The TCR was taken from a human donor who was either an allogeneic HSCT recipient or a stem cell or donor lymphocyte infusion donor (not recorded which). It is not recorded whose cells these are; they may come from a transplant donor.

CDR3 sequence reads: CASSPLAAGGTDTQYF. In DNA form, the CDR3 reads TGTGCCAGCAGTCCACTAGCGGCGGGCGGCACAGATACGCAGTATTTT. This chain joins TRBV12-3 or TRBV12-4 and TRBJ2-3; 8 bases fit TRBD2. There are 16 residues in the CDR3. Trimming removed 5 bases from V and 1 base from J; junction bases left unmatched: 8.